Sequencing of this T cell receptor (beta chain) was carried out in a study of human T cells and chemical hapten exposure (dated by TCRdb to about 2021). Study-wide context: For sensitization, 2% DPC in acetone was applied to a roughly 2 cm by roughly 2 cm area of upper inner arm skin. In alopecia patients, the study followed how the peripheral blood TCR repertoire changed in vivo over primary and secondary sensitization to diphenylcyclopropenone (DPC), a hapten. Patch testing was performed on the upper back with Finn chambers containing 0.01% DPC, and the patch tests were scored after 6 days according to International Contact Dermatitis Research Group standards. Alopecia areata with under or over 50% scalp involvement, alopecia totalis and alopecia universalis were represented in the patient cohort, which was mostly female. Blood samples were taken from patients before sensitization (week 0) and at 2, 6 and about 24 weeks after DPC sensitization. For TCR sequencing, blood came from 25 to 35 alopecia patients at anywhere from one to four time points (pre-sensitization, 2, 6 and 24 weeks). Libraries were pooled for sequencing, and per-sample TCR yields varied mainly because of small differences in library volumes within the pool. Patients additionally received weekly therapeutic DPC doses to the scalp throughout the roughly 25-week study period. Overall results and qualifications from the work: Patch test score correlated positively with the number of PT1 expanded TCRs, reaching significance at thresholds 8, 16 and 32 but not at 4. The number of TCRs above 1 in 1000 frequency did not change with DPC sensitization; there was no evidence of global repertoire structure alterations. Because all patients had alopecia, a presumed autoimmune disease, the immune response of the patients might differ from that of healthy individuals. Expanded TCRs formed significantly more large CDR3 similarity clusters than pre-sensitization or healthy control sets, consistent with antigen-driven responses. Repeated subsampling changed both the strength of the expansion versus patch-test correlation and the threshold at which the correlation became significant.

The sample's time point, from its label and the paper: patch test 3, about 24 weeks after DPC sensitization. What the treatment or condition label conveys for this sample: therapeutic diphenylcyclopropenone sensitization with weekly scalp DPC. At every patch-test visit, the blood draw took place before the patch test was put on. Patients were considered eligible if aged 18 to 70, diagnosed with alopecia and deemed suitable for DPC therapy, and patients were excluded if pregnant. Total RNA was isolated from unfractionated whole blood collected in Tempus Blood RNA tubes. This clonotype was seen more than once but under ten times. Its antigen is still unknown. It has no much larger one-base neighbor in the sample; base qualities were not kept. The library was prepared using RACE. Sequencing took place on a NextSeq 500. During library preparation, unique molecular identifiers were attached to individual cDNA molecules so that TCRs could be counted quantitatively and reproducibly. Each blood RNA sample was used to sequence both TCR alpha and TCR beta chains. Under the source paper's analysis protocol: Samples had a median of roughly 98,000 TCRs, with a range from about 20,000 to 690,600. V, J and CDR3 annotation of the TCR reads was performed with the Decombinator software suite. For the PS versus PT1 abundance plots, all samples were subsampled to the same number of TCRs (28,000). Expanded TCRs were defined as absent before sensitization and observed at least eight times at the 2-week time point. TCRdb reprocessed the public reads (quality trimming at Q25 with fastp, clone calling with MiXCR) and kept in-frame beta chains. Under each unique CDR3 protein, matching rows form one entry showing the most common genes and DNA. In this record, the V and J calls reflect TCRdb's handling and not the investigators' own analysis. A total of some 180,000 distinct CDR3 sequences appear in this sample, 20% to 25% of them only once. The ten most abundant clones make up 2.5% of the sample.

The clonotype was recovered from a woman aged 40 to 50 with alopecia areata. Some clones in this sample may be carry-over from other donors' samples. Material: whole blood, obtained in connection with sensitization to the hapten diphenylcyclopropenone (DPC).

The nucleotide sequence is TGTGCCTGGAAAAGGGGAGGGGGGCGCACTAATGAAAAACTGTTTTTT. Translated, it gives CAWKRGGGRTNEKLFF. The chain joins TRBV30 to TRBJ1-4; a tentative D match to TRBD1 spans 6 bases. Sequences GTSNPN (CDR1) and SVGIG (CDR2) are obtained from the germline V gene (reference sequence). From cysteine to phenylalanine, the CDR3 is 16 amino acids long. Only CDR3 DNA remains: 48 bases, in frame from the first base. Deletion took 4 bases off V and 2 bases off J, with a span of 17 bases between the germline ends.